This T cell receptor beta chain was identified in a study of T cell clonotyping in hematopoietic cell transplantation. Notes on the study in general: Recipient TCR diversity dropped after transplant; expanded clonotypes rose from day 30 to 180.

This CDR3 region has 14 residues. V was shortened by 4 bases and J by 4 bases, with 13 bases between the two germline ends. In germline, CDR1 is SGHDN, CDR2 FVKESK. Profiling relied on immunoSEQ multiplex PCR, and the TCRdb table lists in-frame clones only, not all of them. The sample lists about 20,000 clones; under 90% were seen once. A note on this clone: Its target is not known.

Indicated time point: recipient sample about 28 days before transplant, after cytoreduction. The chain employs TRBV14 and TRBJ1-1; D is possibly TRBD1 (5 bases). The clonotype was recovered from a man younger than 30 with biphenotypic leukemia. Some clones in this sample may be carry-over from other donors' samples. Sequencing was performed on peripheral blood mononuclear cells, taken before stem cell transplant. In DNA form, the CDR3 reads TGTGCCAGCAGCCCACTGGGGGGACTCACTGAAGCTTTCTTT. Amino acids: CASSPLGGLTEAFF.